What follows are 17 T cell receptor beta chains derived from one specimen sequenced in a study of OX40 agonist ivuxolimab in advanced cancers. The data were produced by immunoSEQ multiplex PCR, yet TCRdb's version contains in-frame clones alone and is incomplete. The table records over 40,000 clones, more than 75% of them present only once. This specimen consisted of CD4+ or CD8+ T cells sorted from blood, obtained in a trial of the OX40 agonist ivuxolimab. All receptors derive from an adult with an advanced solid tumor such as melanoma, head and neck, liver or kidney cancer.

The chain carries TRBV14 and TRBJ2-1; 8 nucleotides align to TRBD2. The CDR3 covers 15 residues. Germline V gives CDR1 SGHDN, CDR2 FVKESK. Trimming removed 1 base from V and 2 bases from J; junction bases left unmatched: 1. CDR3 in DNA: TGTGCCAGCAGCCAAGGGACTAGCCCCTACAATGAGCAGTTCTTC. It encodes CASSQGTSPYNEQFF.

This chain connects TRBV19 to TRBJ2-5; 7 bases align to TRBD1. V shed 3 bases, J shed 7 bases, and the junction held 14 bases outside the gene matches. CDR1 is LNHDA, CDR2 SQIVND, per germline (reference sequence). The length of the CDR3 is 16 residues. For the CDR3, the DNA is TGTGCCAGTAGTATCGAGGGGGCAGTTTCACTAGGGACCCAGTACTTC. This translates into CASSIEGAVSLGTQYF.

The chain employs TRBV7-8 and TRBJ2-2; TRBD2 agrees at 9 bases. The CDR3 runs to 15 residues. V lost 5 bases and J lost 1; bases outside the gene matches: 2. CDR1 and CDR2 from the germline V gene are SGHVS and FQNEAQ. CDR3 sequence reads: CASSMTSGNTGELFF. The CDR3 DNA sequence: TGTGCCAGCAGCATGACTAGCGGGAACACCGGGGAGCTGTTTTTT.

V gene TRBV7-2 combines with J gene TRBJ2-3; TRBD2 agrees at 10 bases. CDR1 and CDR2 from the germline V gene are SGHTA and FQGNSA. The CDR3 totals 17 residues. The junction had 7 bases not matched to a gene; V was cut back by 2 bases and J by 2 bases. The CDR3 spells CASSLWTSGTLTDTQYF. Here the CDR3 DNA reads TGTGCCAGCAGCTTATGGACTAGCGGTACGCTCACAGATACGCAGTATTTT.

J is TRBJ2-1 and V is TRBV7-2; perhaps TRBD2 as D (5 bases). Per germline, CDR1 SGHTA and CDR2 FQGNSA. This CDR3 comprises 15 residues. Trimming took off 1 base at V and 7 bases at J, with 14 bases between the two ends. CDR3 sequence (DNA): TGTGCCAGCAGCTTAGGGGGTCTAGCCCGGAATGAGCAGTTCTTC. Its protein product is CASSLGGLARNEQFF.

The gene calls are TRBV27 and TRBJ2-1; maybe TRBD2 (5 bases). Germline CDR1 MNHEY, CDR2 SMNVEV (reference sequence). V was trimmed by 4 bases and J by 0 bases, leaving 13 bases between them. The CDR3 spans 16 residues. CDR3: CASSWFERSSYNEQFF. The CDR3 DNA sequence: TGTGCCAGCAGTTGGTTTGAGCGGAGCTCCTACAATGAGCAGTTCTTC.

This chain connects TRBV5-6 to TRBJ2-7; D may be TRBD2 (7 bases). CDR3 size: 14 residues. V gave up 2 bases and J gave up 4 bases, with 13 bases separating them. Germline V lookup: CDR1 SGHDT, CDR2 YYEEEE. CDR3 amino acids: CASSFAGARYEQYF. The CDR3 nucleotides are TGTGCCAGCAGCTTCGCGGGGGCGAGATACGAGCAGTACTTC.

V usage is TRBV4-1 and J usage is TRBJ2-1; TRBD2 matches 9 bases. J was trimmed by 4 bases and V by 2 bases; bases with no gene match: 9. Germline V gene lookup returns CDR1 MGHRA and CDR2 YSYEKL. This CDR3 comprises 17 residues. In DNA form, the CDR3 reads TGCGCCAGCAGCCAACCCTTTGGCGGGAGGGGGTACAATGAGCAGTTCTTC. Its protein is CASSQPFGGRGYNEQFF.

This clone has just one count. V is TRBV19 and J is TRBJ1-2; 9 bases fit TRBD1. The trim removed 8 bases at V and 2 bases at J, leaving 6 bases unmatched. The length of the CDR3 is 14 residues. Germline CDR1 LNHDA, CDR2 SQIVND (reference sequence). This chain's CDR3 is CASDPGQGNYGYTF. CDR3 DNA: TGTGCCAGTGACCCCGGACAGGGGAACTATGGCTACACCTTC.

This chain links TRBV2 with TRBJ1-2; D unclear. This CDR3 spans 13 amino acids. V gave up 5 bases and J gave up 3 bases, with 10 bases separating them. Germline V gene data show CDR1 as SNHLY and CDR2 as FYNNEI. CDR3: CASSMDSDYGYTF. In nucleotides, the CDR3 is TGTGCCAGCAGTATGGACTCAGACTATGGCTACACCTTC.

The J gene is TRBJ1-2, the V gene TRBV29-1; a weak D match, TRBD1 (5 bases). V lost 6 bases, J lost 5 bases, and 16 bases lay in between. This CDR3 is built from 13 residues. Germline CDR1 and CDR2: SQVTM and ANQGSEA. The CDR3 bases are TGCAGCGTCGTGACGGGGGGATCTTATGGCTACACCTTC. Its protein is CSVVTGGSYGYTF.

This clone was seen only a few times. The chain is built from TRBV18 and TRBJ1-6; no firm D call. The CDR3 is 16 amino acids. Germline V gene sequence: CDR1 KGHSH, CDR2 LQKENI. Between the trimmed V and J ends, which lost 5 bases and 2 bases, there was a span of 13 bases. CDR3 nucleotide sequence: TGTGCCAGCTCAAGGCTAGCAGAGCCCTATAATTCACCCCTCCACTTT. Its translation: CASSRLAEPYNSPLHF.

The chain joins TRBV7-6 to TRBJ2-5, with 7 bases matching TRBD1. The CDR3 sequence is 14 residues long. Germline V CDR1 and CDR2: SGHVS, FNYEAQ. V trimming: 5 bases; J trimming: 4 bases; junction bases outside the gene matches: 7. This CDR3 is CASSKGQQGETQYF. As DNA, the CDR3 is TGTGCCAGCAGCAAGGGACAGCAGGGAGAGACCCAGTACTTC. Combining the CDR3 with reference TRBV7-6 and TRBJ2-5 gives the whole variable domain GAGVSQSPRYKVTKRGQDVALRCDPISGHVSLYWYRQALGQGPEFLTYFNYEAQQDKSGLPNDRFSAERPEGSISTLTIQRTEQRDSAMYRCASSKGQQGETQYFGPGTRLLVL.

Only one count was recorded for this clone. The V and J genes are TRBV19 and TRBJ1-6; a possible D gene is TRBD1 (6 bases). The V end lost 5 bases, the J end lost 0 bases, and 14 bases lay between the germline ends. CDR3 length equals 17 residues. The V gene's germline CDR1 is LNHDA and CDR2 SQIVND (reference sequence). CDR3 bases: TGTGCCAGTAGTCGCGGGACACGACCCTCCTATAATTCACCCCTCCACTTT. The encoded protein is CASSRGTRPSYNSPLHF.

This chain links TRBV30 with TRBJ2-1, with 8 bases lining up with TRBD2. CDR1 and CDR2 (germline): GTSNPN, SVGIG (reference sequence). The CDR3 has 15 amino acids. Trimming cost V 1 base and J 0 bases; bases outside gene matches: 2. CDR3 amino acids: CAWSGSGVSYNEQFF. The DNA for the CDR3 is TGTGCCTGGAGTGGTAGCGGGGTCTCCTACAATGAGCAGTTCTTC.

V gene TRBV10-2 combines with J gene TRBJ1-1, with D perhaps matching TRBD1 (6 bases). This CDR3 has 16 amino acids. The ends were cut back, 4 bases at V and 3 bases at J, with 18 bases in the middle. The V gene's germline CDR1 is WSHSY and CDR2 SAAADI. CDR3 sequence reads: CASSAPLQGGDTEAFF. The CDR3 region has the DNA TGCGCCAGCAGTGCGCCGTTACAGGGTGGGGACACTGAAGCTTTCTTT.

J is TRBJ2-7 and V is TRBV19; TRBD1 aligns across 7 bases. V trimming: 2 bases; J trimming: 1 base; junction bases outside the gene matches: 20. The CDR3 has 20 amino acids. Germline V gene sequence: CDR1 LNHDA, CDR2 SQIVND (reference sequence). The CDR3 DNA reads TGTGCCAGTAGTATATCCGTCGGGGCCCCTAGGACAGGCTCTTCCTACGAGCAGTACTTC. Protein product: CASSISVGAPRTGSSYEQYF.